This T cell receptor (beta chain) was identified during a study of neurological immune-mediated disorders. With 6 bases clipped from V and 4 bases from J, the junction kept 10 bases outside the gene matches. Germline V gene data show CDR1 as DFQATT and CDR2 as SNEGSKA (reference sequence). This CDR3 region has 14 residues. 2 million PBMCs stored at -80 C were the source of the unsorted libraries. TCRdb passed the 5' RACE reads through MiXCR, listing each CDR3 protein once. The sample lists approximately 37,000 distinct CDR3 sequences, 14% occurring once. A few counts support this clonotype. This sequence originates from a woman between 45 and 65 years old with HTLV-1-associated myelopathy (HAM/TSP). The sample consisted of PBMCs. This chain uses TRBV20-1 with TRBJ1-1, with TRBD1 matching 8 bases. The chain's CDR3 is CSAPGRQGPTEAFF. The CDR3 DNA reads TGCAGTGCGCCCGGAAGACAGGGGCCCACTGAAGCTTTCTTT.